A selection of T cell receptor beta chains follows, all from one sample in a study of blood T cell repertoires in COVID-19. Method: immunoSEQ multiplex PCR; TCRdb's copy keeps in-frame clones and lacks some. The sample records around 170,000 clones, about 86% being singletons. The sequenced sample was peripheral blood. Source of these receptors: a man between 45 and 60 years old with active or convalescent COVID-19. The CDR3 runs from the conserved cysteine through the conserved F or W. The D gene is left open where the match is weak. The size field is filled for only some rows; it gives once, few, many or a size class.

abundance: few; j_gene: TRBJ1-3; d_gene: TRBD1; v_gene: TRBV7-6; CDR3nt: TGTGCCAGCAGCTCAGTTGGGACAGATGGAAACACCATATATTTT; CDR3aa: CASSSVGTDGNTIYF
abundance: NA; j_gene: TRBJ2-2; d_gene: TRBD1; v_gene: TRBV10-3; CDR3nt: TGTGCCGCATCTCCGGGACAGGGTAAAGCCGGGGAGCTGTTTTTT; CDR3aa: CAASPGQGKAGELFF
abundance: NA; j_gene: TRBJ1-1; d_gene: NA; v_gene: TRBV12-3/TRBV12-4; CDR3nt: TGTGCCAGTAGTCCTGGCGGGAGAACTGAAGCTTTCTTT; CDR3aa: CASSPGGRTEAFF
abundance: NA; j_gene: TRBJ1-1; d_gene: NA; v_gene: TRBV12-3/TRBV12-4; CDR3nt: TGTGCCAGCAGCTTTGGACAGATAACTGAAGCTTTCTTT; CDR3aa: CASSFGQITEAFF
abundance: NA; j_gene: TRBJ2-5; d_gene: TRBD2; v_gene: TRBV5-5; CDR3nt: TGTGCCAGCAGCACCCTCGGCGGGGGAGTTCAAGAGACCCAGTACTTC; CDR3aa: CASSTLGGGVQETQYF
abundance: NA; j_gene: TRBJ2-5; d_gene: NA; v_gene: TRBV6-5; CDR3nt: TGTGCCAGCAGCGACTACCAACAAGAGACCCAGTACTTC; CDR3aa: CASSDYQQETQYF
abundance: NA; j_gene: TRBJ2-1; d_gene: TRBD1; v_gene: TRBV2; CDR3nt: TGTGCCAGCAGTGTTTTGTTCGTTAGACAGGGTGGCAATGAGCAGTTCTTC; CDR3aa: CASSVLFVRQGGNEQFF
abundance: NA; j_gene: TRBJ2-3; d_gene: TRBD1; v_gene: TRBV10-3; CDR3nt: TGTGCCATCAGCCCGGGACAGGGGGGTACAGATACGCAGTATTTT; CDR3aa: CAISPGQGGTDTQYF
abundance: NA; j_gene: TRBJ2-2; d_gene: TRBD2; v_gene: TRBV19; CDR3nt: TGTGCCAGTAGTAATAGCGGGAGAGTCACCGGGGAGCTGTTTTTT; CDR3aa: CASSNSGRVTGELFF
abundance: NA; j_gene: TRBJ2-1; d_gene: TRBD2; v_gene: TRBV30; CDR3nt: TGTGCAACCGGGACTAGCGGGGTTTTCGTCTCCTACAATGAGCAGTTCTTC; CDR3aa: CATGTSGVFVSYNEQFF
abundance: NA; j_gene: TRBJ1-1; d_gene: NA; v_gene: TRBV4-3; CDR3nt: TGCGCCAGCAGCCAAGTAATGAACACTGAAGCTTTCTTT; CDR3aa: CASSQVMNTEAFF
abundance: NA; j_gene: TRBJ1-3; d_gene: TRBD1; v_gene: TRBV4-1; CDR3nt: TGCGCCAGCAGCCGCAACAGGGGGATCTCTGGAAACACCATATATTTT; CDR3aa: CASSRNRGISGNTIYF
abundance: NA; j_gene: TRBJ2-5; d_gene: NA; v_gene: TRBV30; CDR3nt: TGTGCCTGGAGTCCACCCTACAGGGCATGGGGAGAGACCCAGTACTTC; CDR3aa: CAWSPPYRAWGETQYF
abundance: NA; j_gene: TRBJ2-2; d_gene: TRBD1; v_gene: TRBV6-1; CDR3nt: TGTGCCAGCAGTGAGGACCGGATGGACAGGGTCACCGGGGAGCTGTTTTTT; CDR3aa: CASSEDRMDRVTGELFF
abundance: NA; j_gene: TRBJ2-2; d_gene: NA; v_gene: TRBV20-1; CDR3nt: TGCAGTGCTAGTGGGGGGCCCCGGTCCGGGGAGCTGTTTTTT; CDR3aa: CSASGGPRSGELFF
abundance: NA; j_gene: TRBJ1-6; d_gene: NA; v_gene: TRBV5-6; CDR3nt: TGTGCCAGCAGCTTGGCTCAGTATAATTCACCCCTCCACTTT; CDR3aa: CASSLAQYNSPLHF
abundance: NA; j_gene: TRBJ2-5; d_gene: NA; v_gene: TRBV10-3; CDR3nt: TGTGCCGGGGCTAGCGAGCAACAAGAGACCCAGTACTTC; CDR3aa: CAGASEQQETQYF
abundance: NA; j_gene: TRBJ2-3; d_gene: NA; v_gene: TRBV18; CDR3nt: TGTGCCAGCTCAACCGGTCCCGCAGATACGCAGTATTTT; CDR3aa: CASSTGPADTQYF